These T cell receptor beta chains were read from a single sample in a study of blood T cell repertoires in COVID-19. The repertoire was sequenced with immunoSEQ multiplex PCR; TCRdb's copy has only in-frame clones and lacks some. The repertoire holds about 370,000 clones, roughly 89% seen once, with 6.5% to 7% in the top ten. Sequencing input: peripheral blood. The receptors come from a man younger than 35 with active or convalescent COVID-19. The CDR3 runs from the conserved cysteine through the conserved F or W. The D gene is left open where the match is weak. Part of the rows lack a size; the others show once, few, many or a class for expanded clones.

d_call	v_call	clone_size	j_call	cdr3_nt	cdr3_aa
.	TRBV12-3/TRBV12-4	.	TRBJ1-2	TGTGCCACCAGGGTAAGGAGCTATGGCTACACCTTC	CATRVRSYGYTF
TRBD1	TRBV27	.	TRBJ2-7	TGTGCCAGCAGTTTTGGGACAGGCTCCTACGAGCAGTACTTC	CASSFGTGSYEQYF
TRBD1	TRBV11-1	.	TRBJ1-2	TGTGCCAGCAGCCAAGGGACAGGGTATGGCTACACCTTC	CASSQGTGYGYTF
TRBD2	TRBV7-6	.	TRBJ2-1	TGTGCCAGCAGCTTCCAGAAGACTAGCGGGAATATAGATGAGCAGTTCTTC	CASSFQKTSGNIDEQFF
.	TRBV12-3/TRBV12-4	few	TRBJ1-1	TGTGCCAGCAGTTTTACAGGGAACACTGAAGCTTTCTTT	CASSFTGNTEAFF
.	TRBV3-1/TRBV3-2	.	TRBJ1-6	TGTGCCAGCAGCCAAGGAACGTCGAGCTCCTATAATTCACCCCTCCACTTT	CASSQGTSSSYNSPLHF
TRBD1	TRBV29-1	.	TRBJ2-2	TGCAGCGTTCACAGGGGCAACACCGGGGAGCTGTTTTTT	CSVHRGNTGELFF
.	TRBV20-1	few	TRBJ2-2	TGCAGTGCTAGTTCTTCGTATCCGAACACCGGGGAGCTGTTTTTT	CSASSSYPNTGELFF
TRBD2	TRBV29-1	.	TRBJ2-7	TGCAGCGTTGATCCTAGCGGGAGTGAAGGGCAGTACTTC	CSVDPSGSEGQYF
.	TRBV10-3	once	TRBJ2-7	TGTGCCATCAGTGAGTTCGGGGGAGGGGGATACGAGCAGTACTTC	CAISEFGGGGYEQYF
TRBD1	TRBV6-4	.	TRBJ2-1	TGTGCCAGCAGCACCGCCGGGACAGGGCTGTACAATGAGCAGTTCTTC	CASSTAGTGLYNEQFF
TRBD2	TRBV11-2	.	TRBJ2-3	TGTGCCAGCAGCTTAAACCCCCTGGGACTAGCGGGATCCGGAGATACGCAGTATTTT	CASSLNPLGLAGSGDTQYF
TRBD2	TRBV28	.	TRBJ2-1	TGTGCCAGCAGTCCCGGTGGGTCGTTAGCGGGAGTGACGTCCTACAATGAGCAGTTCTTC	CASSPGGSLAGVTSYNEQFF
TRBD2	TRBV7-2	.	TRBJ2-1	TGTGCCAGCAACCGGGGACTAGCAGCCTACAATGAGCAGTTCTTC	CASNRGLAAYNEQFF
TRBD1	TRBV18	few	TRBJ1-6	TGTGCCAGCTCTCCAAACCTCCCGGGACAGAATAATTCACCCCTCCACTTT	CASSPNLPGQNNSPLHF
TRBD1	TRBV7-6	.	TRBJ2-7	TGTGCCAGCAGCTCCCTCCCCGGGGACAGGGACTACGAGCAGTACTTC	CASSSLPGDRDYEQYF
.	TRBV9	.	TRBJ2-7	TGTGCCAGCAGCGTAGTTCTTCGTCCCTACGAGCAGTACTTC	CASSVVLRPYEQYF
TRBD2	TRBV27	few	TRBJ2-7	TGTGCCAGCCGTCCACGGGGAGGGATCTACGAGCAGTACTTC	CASRPRGGIYEQYF
.	TRBV6-6	once	TRBJ1-1	TGTGCCAGCACCCTAATTAAGGGAGGGATGAACACTGAAGCTTTCTTT	CASTLIKGGMNTEAFF